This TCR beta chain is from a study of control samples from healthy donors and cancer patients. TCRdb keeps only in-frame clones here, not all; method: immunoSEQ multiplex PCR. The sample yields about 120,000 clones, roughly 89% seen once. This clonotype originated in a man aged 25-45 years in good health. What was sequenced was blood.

In nucleotides, the CDR3 is TGTGCCAGCAGCCAAGGTCCGGGGACAGGGTTCCATGAGCAGTTCTTC. This codes for CASSQGPGTGFHEQFF. The chain joins TRBV3-1 (or the pseudogene TRBV3-2) to TRBJ2-1; TRBD1 matches 9 bases. The germline CDR1 and CDR2 sequences are LGHDT and YNNKEL (reference sequence). Trimming took 1 base from V and 8 from J; bases not matched to a gene: 9. The CDR3 runs 16 residues.